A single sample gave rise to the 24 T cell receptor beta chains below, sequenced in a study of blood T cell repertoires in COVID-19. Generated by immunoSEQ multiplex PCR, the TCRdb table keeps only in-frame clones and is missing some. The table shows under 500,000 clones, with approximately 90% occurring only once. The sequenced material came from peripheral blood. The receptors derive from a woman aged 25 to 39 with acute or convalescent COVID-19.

CDR3 region: CASRHSTGPLGTEAFF. CDR3 nucleotides: TGCGCCAGCAGGCACTCGACAGGGCCCTTGGGCACTGAAGCTTTCTTT. The chain uses TRBV4-1 and TRBJ1-1, with 7 bases matching TRBD1. CDR3 size: 16 residues. CDR1 is MGHRA, CDR2 YSYEKL, per germline. V lost 6 bases, J lost 4 bases, and 14 bases stayed unmatched.

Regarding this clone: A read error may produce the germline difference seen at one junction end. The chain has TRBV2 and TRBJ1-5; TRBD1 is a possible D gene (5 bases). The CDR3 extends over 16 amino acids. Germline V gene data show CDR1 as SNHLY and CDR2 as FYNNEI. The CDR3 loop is CASREDQGNGNQPQHF. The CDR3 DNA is TGTGCCAGCAGAGAAGACCAGGGTAACGGCAATCAGCCCCAGCATTTT.

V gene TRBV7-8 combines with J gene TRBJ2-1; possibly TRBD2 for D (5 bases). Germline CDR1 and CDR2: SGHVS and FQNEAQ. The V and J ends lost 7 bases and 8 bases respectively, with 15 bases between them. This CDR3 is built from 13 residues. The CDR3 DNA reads TGTGCCAGCAACCCCGCCCGGGGTTATGAGCAGTTCTTC. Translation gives CASNPARGYEQFF.

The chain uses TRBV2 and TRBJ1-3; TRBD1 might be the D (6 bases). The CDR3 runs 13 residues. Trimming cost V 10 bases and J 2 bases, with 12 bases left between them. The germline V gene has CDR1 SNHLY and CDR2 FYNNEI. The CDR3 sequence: CANTRDTGNTIYF. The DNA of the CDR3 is TGTGCCAACACCCGGGACACTGGAAACACCATATATTTT.

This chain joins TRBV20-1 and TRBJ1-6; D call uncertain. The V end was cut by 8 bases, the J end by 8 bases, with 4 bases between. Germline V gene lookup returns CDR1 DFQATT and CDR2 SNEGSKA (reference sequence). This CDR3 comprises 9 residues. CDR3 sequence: CSSHSPLHF. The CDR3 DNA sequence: TGCAGTAGCCATTCACCCCTCCACTTT.

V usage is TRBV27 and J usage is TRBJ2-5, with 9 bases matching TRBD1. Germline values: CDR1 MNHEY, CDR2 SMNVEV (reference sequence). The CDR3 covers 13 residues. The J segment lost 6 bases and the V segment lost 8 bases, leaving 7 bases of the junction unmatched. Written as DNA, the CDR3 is TGTGCCAGCCGAGGACAGGGGAGGAAGACCCAGTACTTC. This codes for CASRGQGRKTQYF.

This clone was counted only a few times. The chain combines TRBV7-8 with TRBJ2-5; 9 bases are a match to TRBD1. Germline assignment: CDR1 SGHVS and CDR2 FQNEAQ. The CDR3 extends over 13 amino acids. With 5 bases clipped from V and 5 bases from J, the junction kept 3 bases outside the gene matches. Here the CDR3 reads CASSLDRGETQYF. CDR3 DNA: TGTGCCAGCAGCCTTGACAGGGGGGAGACCCAGTACTTC. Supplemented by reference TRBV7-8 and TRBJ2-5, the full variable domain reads GAGVSQSPRYKVAKRGQDVALRCDPISGHVSLFWYQQALGQGPEFLTYFQNEAQLDKSGLPSDRFFAERPEGSVSTLKIQRTQQEDSAVYLCASSLDRGETQYFGPGTRLLVL.

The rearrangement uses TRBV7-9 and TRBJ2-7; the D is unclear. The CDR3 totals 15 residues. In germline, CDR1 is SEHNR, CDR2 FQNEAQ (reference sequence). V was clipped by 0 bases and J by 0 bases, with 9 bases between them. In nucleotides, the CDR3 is TGTGCCAGCAGCTTAGCCTCGTCGAGCTCCTACGAGCAGTACTTC. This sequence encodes CASSLASSSSYEQYF. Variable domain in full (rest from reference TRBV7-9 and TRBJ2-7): DTGVSQNPRHKITKRGQNVTFRCDPISEHNRLYWYRQTLGQGPEFLTYFQNEAQLEKSRLLSDRFSAERPKGSFSTLEIQRTEQGDSAMYLCASSLASSSSYEQYFGPGTRLTVT.

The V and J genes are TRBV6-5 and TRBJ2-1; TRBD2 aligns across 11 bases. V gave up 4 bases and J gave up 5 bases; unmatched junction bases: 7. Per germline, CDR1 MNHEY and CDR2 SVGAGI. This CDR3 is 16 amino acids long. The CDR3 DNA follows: TGTGCCAGCAGTTTTAGCGGGGGGGCTAAAGACAATGAGCAGTTCTTC. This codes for CASSFSGGAKDNEQFF.

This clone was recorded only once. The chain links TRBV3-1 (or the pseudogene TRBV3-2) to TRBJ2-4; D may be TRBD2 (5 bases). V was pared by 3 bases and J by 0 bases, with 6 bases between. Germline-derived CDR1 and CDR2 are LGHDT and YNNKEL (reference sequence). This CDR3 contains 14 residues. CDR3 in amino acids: CASSHGIAKNIQYF. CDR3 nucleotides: TGTGCCAGCAGCCACGGGATAGCCAAAAACATTCAGTACTTC.

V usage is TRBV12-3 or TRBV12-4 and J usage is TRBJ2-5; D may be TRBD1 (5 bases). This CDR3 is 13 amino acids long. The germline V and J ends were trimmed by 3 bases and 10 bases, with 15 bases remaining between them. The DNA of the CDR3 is TGTGCCAGCAGTTTGGTCAGTACCCAGGGCCAGTACTTC. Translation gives CASSLVSTQGQYF.

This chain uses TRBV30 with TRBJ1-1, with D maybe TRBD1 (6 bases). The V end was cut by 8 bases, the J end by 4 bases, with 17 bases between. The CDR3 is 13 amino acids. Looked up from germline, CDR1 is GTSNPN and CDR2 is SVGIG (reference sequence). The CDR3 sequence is CARKQGLTTEAFF. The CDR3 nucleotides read TGTGCCCGAAAGCAGGGGCTGACCACTGAAGCTTTCTTT.

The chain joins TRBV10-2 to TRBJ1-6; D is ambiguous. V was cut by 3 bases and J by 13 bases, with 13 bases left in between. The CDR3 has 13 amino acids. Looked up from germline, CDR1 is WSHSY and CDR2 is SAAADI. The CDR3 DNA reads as TGCGCCAGCAGTGAAACAGTGGCCTCCCCCCTCCACTTT. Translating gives CASSETVASPLHF.

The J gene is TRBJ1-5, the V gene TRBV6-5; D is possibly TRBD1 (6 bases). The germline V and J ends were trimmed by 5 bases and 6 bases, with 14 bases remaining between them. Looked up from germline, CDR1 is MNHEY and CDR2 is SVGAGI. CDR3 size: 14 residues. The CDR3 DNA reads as TGTGCCAGCAGTCCAGGGGTTAAGACTCAGCCCCAGCATTTT. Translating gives CASSPGVKTQPQHF.

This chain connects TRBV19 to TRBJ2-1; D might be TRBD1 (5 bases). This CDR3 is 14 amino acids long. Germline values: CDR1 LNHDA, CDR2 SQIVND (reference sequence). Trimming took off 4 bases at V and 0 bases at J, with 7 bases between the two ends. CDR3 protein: CASSRQSSYNEQFF. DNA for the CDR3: TGTGCCAGTAGTAGACAGAGCTCCTACAATGAGCAGTTCTTC.

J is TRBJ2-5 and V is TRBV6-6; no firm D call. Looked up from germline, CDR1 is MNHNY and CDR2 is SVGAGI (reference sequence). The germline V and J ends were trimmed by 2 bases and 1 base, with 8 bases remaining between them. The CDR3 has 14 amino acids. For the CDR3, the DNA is TGTGCCAGCAGTTACCAGGTAGTCCAAGAGACCCAGTACTTC. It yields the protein CASSYQVVQETQYF.

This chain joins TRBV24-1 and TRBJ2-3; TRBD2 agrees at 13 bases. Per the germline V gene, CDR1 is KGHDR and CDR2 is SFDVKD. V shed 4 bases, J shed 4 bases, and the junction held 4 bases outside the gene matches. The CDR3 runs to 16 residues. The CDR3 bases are TGTGCCACCAGTGAAGCTGGACTAGCGGGGGCAGATACGCAGTATTTT. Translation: CATSEAGLAGADTQYF.

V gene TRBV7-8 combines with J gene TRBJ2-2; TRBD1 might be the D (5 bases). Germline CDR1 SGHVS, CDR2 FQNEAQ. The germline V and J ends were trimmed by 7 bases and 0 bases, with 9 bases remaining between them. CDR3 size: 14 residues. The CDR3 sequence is CASTVDTNTGELFF. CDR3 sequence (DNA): TGTGCCAGCACCGTGGACACGAACACCGGGGAGCTGTTTTTT.

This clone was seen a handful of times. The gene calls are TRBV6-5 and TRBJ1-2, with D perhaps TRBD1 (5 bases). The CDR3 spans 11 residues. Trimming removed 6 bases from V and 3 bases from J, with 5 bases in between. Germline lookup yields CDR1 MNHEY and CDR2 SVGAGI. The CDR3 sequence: CASRQDYGYTF. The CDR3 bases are TGTGCCAGCAGACAGGACTATGGCTACACCTTC.

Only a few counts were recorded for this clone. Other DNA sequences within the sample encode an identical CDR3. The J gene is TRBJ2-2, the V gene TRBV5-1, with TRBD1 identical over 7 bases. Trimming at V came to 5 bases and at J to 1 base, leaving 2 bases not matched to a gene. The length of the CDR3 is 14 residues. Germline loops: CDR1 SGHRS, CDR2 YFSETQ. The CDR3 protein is CASSWDRNTGELFF. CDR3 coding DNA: TGCGCCAGCAGTTGGGACAGGAACACCGGGGAGCTGTTTTTT.

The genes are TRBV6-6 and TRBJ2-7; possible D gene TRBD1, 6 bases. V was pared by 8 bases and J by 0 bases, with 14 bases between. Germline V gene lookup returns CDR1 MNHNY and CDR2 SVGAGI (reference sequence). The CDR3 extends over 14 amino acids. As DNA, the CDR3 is TGTGCCAGCTCCGGGACACAGAGCTCCTACGAGCAGTACTTC. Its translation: CASSGTQSSYEQYF.

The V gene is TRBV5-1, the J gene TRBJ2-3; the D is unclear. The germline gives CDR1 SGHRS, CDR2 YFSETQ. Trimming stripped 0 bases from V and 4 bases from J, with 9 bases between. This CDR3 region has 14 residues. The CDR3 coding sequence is TGCGCCAGCAGCTTGGAGACACTCCCAGATACGCAGTATTTT. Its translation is CASSLETLPDTQYF. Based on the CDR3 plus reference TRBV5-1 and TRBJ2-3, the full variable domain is KAGVTQTPRYLIKTRGQQVTLSCSPISGHRSVSWYQQTPGQGLQFLFEYFSETQRNKGNFPGRFSGRQFSNSRSEMNVSTLELGDSALYLCASSLETLPDTQYFGPGTRLTVL.

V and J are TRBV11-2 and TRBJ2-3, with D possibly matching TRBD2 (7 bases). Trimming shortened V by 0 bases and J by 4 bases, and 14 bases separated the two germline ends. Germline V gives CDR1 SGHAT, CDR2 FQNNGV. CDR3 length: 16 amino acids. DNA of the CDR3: TGTGCCAGCAGCTTAGAGATGACCGGGGGGCCAGATACGCAGTATTTT. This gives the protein CASSLEMTGGPDTQYF.

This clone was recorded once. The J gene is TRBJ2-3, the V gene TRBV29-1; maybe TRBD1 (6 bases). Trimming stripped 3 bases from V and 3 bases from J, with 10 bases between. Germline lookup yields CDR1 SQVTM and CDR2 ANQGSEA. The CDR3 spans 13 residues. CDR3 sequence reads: CSVERQATDTQYF. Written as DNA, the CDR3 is TGCAGCGTTGAGCGACAGGCAACAGATACGCAGTATTTT.